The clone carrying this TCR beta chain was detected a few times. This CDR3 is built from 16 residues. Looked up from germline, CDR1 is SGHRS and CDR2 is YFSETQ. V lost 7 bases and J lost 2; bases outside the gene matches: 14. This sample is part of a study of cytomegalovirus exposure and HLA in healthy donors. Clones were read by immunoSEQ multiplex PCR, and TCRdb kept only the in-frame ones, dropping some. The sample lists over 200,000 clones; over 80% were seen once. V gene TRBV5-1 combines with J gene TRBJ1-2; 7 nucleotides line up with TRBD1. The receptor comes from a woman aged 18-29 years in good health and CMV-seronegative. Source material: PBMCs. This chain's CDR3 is CASGVLAGQQNYGYTF. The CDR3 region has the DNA TGCGCCAGCGGGGTACTAGCGGGACAGCAAAACTATGGCTACACCTTC.